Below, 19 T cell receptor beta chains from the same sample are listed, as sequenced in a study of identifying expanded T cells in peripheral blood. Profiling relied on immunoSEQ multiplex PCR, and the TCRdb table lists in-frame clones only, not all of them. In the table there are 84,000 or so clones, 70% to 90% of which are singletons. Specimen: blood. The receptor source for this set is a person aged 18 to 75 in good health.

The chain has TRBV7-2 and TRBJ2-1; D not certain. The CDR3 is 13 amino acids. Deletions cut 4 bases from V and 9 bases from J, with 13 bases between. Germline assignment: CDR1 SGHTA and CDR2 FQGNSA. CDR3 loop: CASSSRRGGEQFF. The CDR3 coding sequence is TGTGCCAGCAGCTCCCGAAGAGGCGGTGAGCAGTTCTTC.

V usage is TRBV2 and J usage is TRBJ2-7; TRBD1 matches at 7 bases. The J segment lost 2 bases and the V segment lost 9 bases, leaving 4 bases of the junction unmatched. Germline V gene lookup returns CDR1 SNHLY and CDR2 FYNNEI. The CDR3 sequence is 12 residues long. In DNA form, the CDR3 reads TGTGCCAGTAGGGACAGAGCCTACGAGCAGTACTTC. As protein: CASRDRAYEQYF.

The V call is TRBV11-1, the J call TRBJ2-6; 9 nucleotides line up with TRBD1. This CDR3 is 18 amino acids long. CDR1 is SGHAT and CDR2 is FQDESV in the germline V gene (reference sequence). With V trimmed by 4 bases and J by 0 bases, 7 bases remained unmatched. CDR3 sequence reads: CASSSAGQGYSGANVLTF. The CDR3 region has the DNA TGTGCCAGCAGCTCGGCGGGACAGGGCTACTCTGGGGCCAACGTCCTGACTTTC. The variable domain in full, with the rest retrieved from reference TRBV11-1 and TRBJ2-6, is EAEVAQSPRYKITEKSQAVAFWCDPISGHATLYWYRQILGQGPELLVQFQDESVVDDSQLPKDRFSAERLKGVDSTLKIQPAELGDSAMYLCASSSAGQGYSGANVLTFGAGSRLTVL.

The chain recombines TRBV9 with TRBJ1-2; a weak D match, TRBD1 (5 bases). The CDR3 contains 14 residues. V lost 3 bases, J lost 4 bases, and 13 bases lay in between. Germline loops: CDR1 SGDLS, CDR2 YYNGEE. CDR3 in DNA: TGTGCCAGCAGCGCCCTACAGGAGCGCTATGGCTACACCTTC. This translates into CASSALQERYGYTF. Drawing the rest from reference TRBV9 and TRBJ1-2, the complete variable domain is DSGVTQTPKHLITATGQRVTLRCSPRSGDLSVYWYQQSLDQGLQFLIQYYNGEERAKGNILERFSAQQFPDLHSELNLSSLELGDSALYFCASSALQERYGYTFGSGTRLTVV.

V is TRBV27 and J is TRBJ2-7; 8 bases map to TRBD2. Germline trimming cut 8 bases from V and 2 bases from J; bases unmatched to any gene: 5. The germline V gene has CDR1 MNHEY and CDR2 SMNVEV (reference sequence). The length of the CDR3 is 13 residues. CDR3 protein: CASGIAGPYEQYF. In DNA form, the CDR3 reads TGTGCCAGCGGAATAGCGGGGCCCTACGAGCAGTACTTC.

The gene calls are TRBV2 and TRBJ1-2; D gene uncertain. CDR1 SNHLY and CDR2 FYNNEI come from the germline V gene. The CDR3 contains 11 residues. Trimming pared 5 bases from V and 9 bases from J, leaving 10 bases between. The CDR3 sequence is CASSQLLSYTF. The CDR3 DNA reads TGTGCCAGCAGTCAGCTTCTGAGCTACACCTTC.

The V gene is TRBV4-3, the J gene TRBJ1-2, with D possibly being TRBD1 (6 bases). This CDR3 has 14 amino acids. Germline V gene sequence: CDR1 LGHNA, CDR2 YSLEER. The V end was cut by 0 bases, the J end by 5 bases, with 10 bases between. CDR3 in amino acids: CASSQDIRGYGYTF. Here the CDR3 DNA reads TGCGCCAGCAGCCAAGATATCAGGGGATATGGCTACACCTTC.

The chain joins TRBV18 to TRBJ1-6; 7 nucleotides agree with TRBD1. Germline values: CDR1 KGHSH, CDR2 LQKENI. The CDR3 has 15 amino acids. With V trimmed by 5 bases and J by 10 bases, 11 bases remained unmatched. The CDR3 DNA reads TGTGCCAGCTCAGACCATACCGGGACAGACTCACCCCTCCACTTT. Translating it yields CASSDHTGTDSPLHF.

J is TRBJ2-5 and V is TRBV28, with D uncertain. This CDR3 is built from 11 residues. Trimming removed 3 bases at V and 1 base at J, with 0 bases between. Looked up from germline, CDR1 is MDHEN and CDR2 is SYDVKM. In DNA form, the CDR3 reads TGTGCCAGCAGTTTCCAAGAGACCCAGTACTTC. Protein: CASSFQETQYF.

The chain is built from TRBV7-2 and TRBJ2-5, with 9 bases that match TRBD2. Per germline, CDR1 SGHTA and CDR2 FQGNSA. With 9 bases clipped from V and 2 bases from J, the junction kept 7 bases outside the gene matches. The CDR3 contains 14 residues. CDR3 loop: CASTTSGPQETQYF. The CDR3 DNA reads TGTGCCAGTACGACTAGCGGCCCACAAGAGACCCAGTACTTC.

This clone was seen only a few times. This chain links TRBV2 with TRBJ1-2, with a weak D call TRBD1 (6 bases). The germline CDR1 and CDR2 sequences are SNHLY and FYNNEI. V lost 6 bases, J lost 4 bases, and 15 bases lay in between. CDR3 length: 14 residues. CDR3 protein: CASSGEGDTYGYTF. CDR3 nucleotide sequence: TGTGCCAGCAGCGGGGAGGGGGACACCTATGGCTACACCTTC.

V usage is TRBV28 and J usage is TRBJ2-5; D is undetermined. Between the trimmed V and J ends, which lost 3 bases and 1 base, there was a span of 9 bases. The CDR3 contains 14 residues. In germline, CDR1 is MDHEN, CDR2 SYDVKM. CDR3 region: CASSLTAIQETQYF. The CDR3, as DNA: TGTGCCAGCAGTTTGACCGCCATCCAAGAGACCCAGTACTTC.

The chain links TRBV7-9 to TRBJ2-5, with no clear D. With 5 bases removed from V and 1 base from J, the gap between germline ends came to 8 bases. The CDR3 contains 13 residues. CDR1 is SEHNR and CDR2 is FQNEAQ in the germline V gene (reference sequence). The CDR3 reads CASSPKAQETQYF. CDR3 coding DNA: TGTGCCAGCAGCCCGAAGGCCCAAGAGACCCAGTACTTC. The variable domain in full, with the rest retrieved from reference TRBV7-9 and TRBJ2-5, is DTGVSQNPRHKITKRGQNVTFRCDPISEHNRLYWYRQTLGQGPEFLTYFQNEAQLEKSRLLSDRFSAERPKGSFSTLEIQRTEQGDSAMYLCASSPKAQETQYFGPGTRLLVL.

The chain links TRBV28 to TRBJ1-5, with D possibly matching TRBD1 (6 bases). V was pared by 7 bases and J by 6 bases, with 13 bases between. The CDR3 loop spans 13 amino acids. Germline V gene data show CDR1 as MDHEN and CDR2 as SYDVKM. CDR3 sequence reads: CASKRGASQPQHF. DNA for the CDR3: TGTGCCAGCAAAAGGGGGGCCTCTCAGCCCCAGCATTTT. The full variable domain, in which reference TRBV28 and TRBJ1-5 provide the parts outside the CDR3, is DVKVTQSSRYLVKRTGEKVFLECVQDMDHENMFWYRQDPGLGLRLIYFSYDVKMKEKGDIPEGYSVSREKKERFSLILESASTNQTSMYLCASKRGASQPQHFGDGTRLSIL.

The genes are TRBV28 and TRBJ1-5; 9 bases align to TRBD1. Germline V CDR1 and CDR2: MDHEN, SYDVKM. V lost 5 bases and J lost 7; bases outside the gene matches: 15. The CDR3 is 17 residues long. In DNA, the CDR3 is TGTGCCAGCAGTCACAAAGCGGGACAGGGTTATGTGCAGCCCCAGCATTTT. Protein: CASSHKAGQGYVQPQHF.

The DNA for the CDR3 is TGTGCCAGTAGTCCCCGGACAGGGCCCTCCTACAATGAGCAGTTCTTC. As protein: CASSPRTGPSYNEQFF. This chain connects TRBV19 to TRBJ2-1; 8 bases are shared with TRBD1. V lost 5 bases to trimming and J lost 0 bases; unmatched junction nucleotides: 6. The CDR3 sequence is 16 residues long. Germline CDR1 LNHDA, CDR2 SQIVND (reference sequence). Full variable domain (rest looked up from reference TRBV19 and TRBJ2-1): DGGITQSPKYLFRKEGQNVTLSCEQNLNHDAMYWYRQDPGQGLRLIYYSQIVNDFQKGDIAEGYSVSREKKESFPLTVTSAQKNPTAFYLCASSPRTGPSYNEQFFGPGTRLTVL.

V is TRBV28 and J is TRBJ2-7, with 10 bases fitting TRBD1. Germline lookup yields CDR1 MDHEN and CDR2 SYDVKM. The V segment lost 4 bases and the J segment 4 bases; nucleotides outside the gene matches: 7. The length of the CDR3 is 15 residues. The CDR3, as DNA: TGTGCCAGCAGTTCGGGGGACAGGGGTTGGTACGAGCAGTACTTC. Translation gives CASSSGDRGWYEQYF.

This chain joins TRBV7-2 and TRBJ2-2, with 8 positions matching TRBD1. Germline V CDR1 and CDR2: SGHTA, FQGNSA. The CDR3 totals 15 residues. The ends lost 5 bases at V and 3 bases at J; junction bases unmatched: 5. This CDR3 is CASSTRTGYTGELFF. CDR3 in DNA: TGTGCCAGCAGCACCCGGACAGGGTACACCGGGGAGCTGTTTTTT.

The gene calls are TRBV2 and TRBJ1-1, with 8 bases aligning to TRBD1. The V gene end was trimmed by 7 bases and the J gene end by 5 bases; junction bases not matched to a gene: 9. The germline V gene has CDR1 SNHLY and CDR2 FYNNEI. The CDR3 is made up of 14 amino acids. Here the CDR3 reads CASTSQGAQTEAFF. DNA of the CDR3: TGTGCCAGCACTTCCCAGGGGGCGCAAACTGAAGCTTTCTTT.